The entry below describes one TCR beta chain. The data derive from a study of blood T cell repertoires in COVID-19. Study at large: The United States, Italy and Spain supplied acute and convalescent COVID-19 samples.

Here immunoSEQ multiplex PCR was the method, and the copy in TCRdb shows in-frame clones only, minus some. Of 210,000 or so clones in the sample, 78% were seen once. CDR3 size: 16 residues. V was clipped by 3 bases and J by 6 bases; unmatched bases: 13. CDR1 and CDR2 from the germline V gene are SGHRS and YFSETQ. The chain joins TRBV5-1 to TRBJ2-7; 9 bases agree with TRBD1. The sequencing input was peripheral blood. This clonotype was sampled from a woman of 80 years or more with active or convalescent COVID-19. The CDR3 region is CASSSPTGTGLGEQYF. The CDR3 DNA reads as TGCGCCAGCAGCTCGCCGACCGGGACAGGGTTGGGCGAGCAGTACTTC.